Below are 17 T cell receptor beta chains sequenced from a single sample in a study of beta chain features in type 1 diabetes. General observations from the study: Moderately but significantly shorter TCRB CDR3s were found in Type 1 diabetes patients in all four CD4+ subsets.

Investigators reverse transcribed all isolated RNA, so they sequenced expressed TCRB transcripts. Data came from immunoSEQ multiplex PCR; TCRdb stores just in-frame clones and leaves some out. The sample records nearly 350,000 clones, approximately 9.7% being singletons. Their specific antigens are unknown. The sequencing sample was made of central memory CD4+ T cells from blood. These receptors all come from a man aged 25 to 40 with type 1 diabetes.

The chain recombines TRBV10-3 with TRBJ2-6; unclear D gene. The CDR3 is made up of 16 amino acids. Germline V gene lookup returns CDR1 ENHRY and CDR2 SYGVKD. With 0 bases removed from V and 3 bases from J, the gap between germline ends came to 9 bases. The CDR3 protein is CAISESTPGGANVLTF. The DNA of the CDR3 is TGTGCCATCAGTGAGTCGACCCCAGGTGGGGCCAACGTCCTGACTTTC.

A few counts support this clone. CDR3 residues: CASSFNSGDYEQYF. The CDR3 DNA reads TGTGCCAGCAGCTTTAATTCAGGGGACTACGAGCAGTACTTC. This chain connects TRBV7-2 to TRBJ2-7; tentative D call: TRBD1 (6 bases). This CDR3 is built from 14 residues. Trimming left V 3 bases short and J 3 bases short, with 12 bases between. Germline-derived CDR1 and CDR2 are SGHTA and FQGNSA.

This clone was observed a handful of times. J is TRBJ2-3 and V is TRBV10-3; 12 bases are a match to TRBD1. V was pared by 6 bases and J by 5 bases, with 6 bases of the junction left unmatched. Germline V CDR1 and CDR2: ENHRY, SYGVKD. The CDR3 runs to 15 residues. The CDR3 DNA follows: TGTGCCATCAGGCCGGGACAGGGGGCTGGAGATACGCAGTATTTT. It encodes CAIRPGQGAGDTQYF.

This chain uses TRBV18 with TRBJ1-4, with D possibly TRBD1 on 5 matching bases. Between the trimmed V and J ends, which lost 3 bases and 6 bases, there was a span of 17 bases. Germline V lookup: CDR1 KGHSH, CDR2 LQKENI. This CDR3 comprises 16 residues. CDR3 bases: TGTGCCAGCTCACCCTCATTGGGCAGGGACGATGAAAAACTGTTTTTT. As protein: CASSPSLGRDDEKLFF.

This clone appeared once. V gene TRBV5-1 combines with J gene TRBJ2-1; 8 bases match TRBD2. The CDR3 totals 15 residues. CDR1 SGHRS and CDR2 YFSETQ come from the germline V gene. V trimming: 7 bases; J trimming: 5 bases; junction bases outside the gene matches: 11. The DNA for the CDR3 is TGCGCCAGCGGCAACAGCGGGGGCTGGGACAATGAGCAGTTCTTC. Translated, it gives CASGNSGGWDNEQFF.

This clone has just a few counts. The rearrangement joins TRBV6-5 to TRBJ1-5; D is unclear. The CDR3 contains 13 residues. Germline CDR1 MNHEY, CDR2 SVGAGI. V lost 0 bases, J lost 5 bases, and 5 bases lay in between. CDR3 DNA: TGTGCCAGCAGTTACTCGAGTGATCAGCCCCAGCATTTT. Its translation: CASSYSSDQPQHF.

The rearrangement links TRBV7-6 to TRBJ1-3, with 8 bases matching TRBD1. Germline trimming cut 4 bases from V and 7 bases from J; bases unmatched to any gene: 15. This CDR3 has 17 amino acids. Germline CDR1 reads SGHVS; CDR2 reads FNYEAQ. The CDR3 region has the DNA TGTGCCAGCAGCTCGGAACCAGGACAGGGTGTCGGGAACACCATATATTTT. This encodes CASSSEPGQGVGNTIYF.

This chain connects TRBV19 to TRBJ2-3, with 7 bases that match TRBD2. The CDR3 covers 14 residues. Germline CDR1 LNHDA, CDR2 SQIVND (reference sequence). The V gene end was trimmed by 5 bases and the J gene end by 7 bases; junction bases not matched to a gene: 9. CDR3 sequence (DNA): TGTGCCAGTAGTGGCGGGACGGGAGGTCATACGCAGTATTTT. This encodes CASSGGTGGHTQYF.

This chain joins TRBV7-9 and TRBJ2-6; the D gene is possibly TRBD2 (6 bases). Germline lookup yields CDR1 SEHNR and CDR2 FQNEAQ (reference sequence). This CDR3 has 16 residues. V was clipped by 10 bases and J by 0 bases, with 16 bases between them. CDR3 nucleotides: TGTGCCACCCCTAACGGGAGCTTCTCTGGGGCCAACGTCCTGACTTTC. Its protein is CATPNGSFSGANVLTF.

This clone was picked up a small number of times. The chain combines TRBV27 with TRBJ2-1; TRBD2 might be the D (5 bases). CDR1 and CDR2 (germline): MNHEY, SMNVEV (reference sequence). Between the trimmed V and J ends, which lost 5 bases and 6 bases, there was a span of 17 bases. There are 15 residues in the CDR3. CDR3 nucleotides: TGTGCCAGCAGTAGGAACCGGGATCCCCTCAATGAGCAGTTCTTC. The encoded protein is CASSRNRDPLNEQFF.

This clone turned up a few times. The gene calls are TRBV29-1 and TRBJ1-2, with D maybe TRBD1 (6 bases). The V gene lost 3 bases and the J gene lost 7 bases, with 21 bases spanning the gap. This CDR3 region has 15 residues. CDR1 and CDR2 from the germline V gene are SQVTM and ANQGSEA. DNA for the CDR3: TGCAGCGTTGAGGGCCCCTCACAGGGAGTTGGTGGCTACACCTTC. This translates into CSVEGPSQGVGGYTF.

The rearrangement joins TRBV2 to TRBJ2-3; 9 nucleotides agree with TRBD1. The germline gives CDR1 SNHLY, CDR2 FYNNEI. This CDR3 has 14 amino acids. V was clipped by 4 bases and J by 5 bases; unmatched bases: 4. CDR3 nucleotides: TGTGCCAGCAGTGCCGGACAGGGGATAGATACGCAGTATTTT. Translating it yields CASSAGQGIDTQYF.

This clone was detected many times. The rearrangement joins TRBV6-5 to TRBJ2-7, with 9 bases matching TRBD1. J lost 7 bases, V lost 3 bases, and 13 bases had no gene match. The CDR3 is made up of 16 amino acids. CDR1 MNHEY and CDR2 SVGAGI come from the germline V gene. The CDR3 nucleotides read TGTGCCAGCAGTTATTCGGGACCGGGACAGGGTCTTGAGCAGTACTTC. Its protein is CASSYSGPGQGLEQYF.

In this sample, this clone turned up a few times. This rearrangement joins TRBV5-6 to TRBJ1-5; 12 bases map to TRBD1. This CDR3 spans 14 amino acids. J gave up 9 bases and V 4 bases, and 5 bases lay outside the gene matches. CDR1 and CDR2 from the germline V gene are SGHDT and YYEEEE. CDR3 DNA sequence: TGTGCCAGCAGCACGGGACAGGGGGCGCCGCCCCAGCATTTT. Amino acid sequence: CASSTGQGAPPQHF.

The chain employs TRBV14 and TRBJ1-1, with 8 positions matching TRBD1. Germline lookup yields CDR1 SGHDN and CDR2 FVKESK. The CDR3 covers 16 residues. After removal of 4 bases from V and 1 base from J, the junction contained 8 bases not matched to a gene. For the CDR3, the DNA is TGTGCCAGCAGCCTAGGACAGGGTTTGGGGAACACTGAAGCTTTCTTT. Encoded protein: CASSLGQGLGNTEAFF.

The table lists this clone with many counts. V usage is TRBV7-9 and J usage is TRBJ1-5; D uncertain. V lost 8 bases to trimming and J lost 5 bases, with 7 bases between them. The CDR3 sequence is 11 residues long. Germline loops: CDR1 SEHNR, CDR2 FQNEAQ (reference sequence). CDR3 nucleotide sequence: TGTGCCAGCGGGGAATATCAGCCCCAGCATTTT. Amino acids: CASGEYQPQHF. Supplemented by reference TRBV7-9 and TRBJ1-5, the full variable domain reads DTGVSQNPRHKITKRGQNVTFRCDPISEHNRLYWYRQTLGQGPEFLTYFQNEAQLEKSRLLSDRFSAERPKGSFSTLEIQRTEQGDSAMYLCASGEYQPQHFGDGTRLSIL.

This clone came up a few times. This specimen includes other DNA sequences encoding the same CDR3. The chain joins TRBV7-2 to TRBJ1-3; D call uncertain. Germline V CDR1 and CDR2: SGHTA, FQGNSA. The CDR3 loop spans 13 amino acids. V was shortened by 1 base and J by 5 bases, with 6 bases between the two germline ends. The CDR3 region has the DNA TGTGCCAGCAGCTTAGAAGGCCGAAACACCATATATTTT. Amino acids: CASSLEGRNTIYF.